This is a list of T cell receptor beta chains from one sample in a study of CD8 T cells in Susac syndrome. TCRdb passed the immunoSEQ multiplex PCR reads through MiXCR, listing each CDR3 protein once. The table includes 150,000 or so distinct CDR3 sequences, approximately 93% detected once. The sequenced material came from CD4+ T cells from PBMCs. All receptors derive from a human donor with multiple sclerosis. CDR3s include the opening cysteine and the closing phenylalanine or tryptophan. The D gene is left open where the match is weak. Expanded clones are given a class, and other clones once, few, many or no size at all.

size | J | D | V | DNA | CDR3
. | TRBJ1-2 | TRBD1 | TRBV12-3/TRBV12-4 | TGTGCCAGCAGTCCGACAGGGTTTGGCTACACCTTC | CASSPTGFGYTF
. | TRBJ2-7 | . | TRBV3-1 | TGTGCCAGCAGCCAAGAACCCCTCCTCCCGGGGTACGAGCAGTACTTC | CASSQEPLLPGYEQYF
. | TRBJ2-5 | . | TRBV7-2 | TGTGCCAGCAGCTTAGGGTTTGCGGCTGGGGAGACCCAGTACTTC | CASSLGFAAGETQYF
. | TRBJ1-1 | TRBD1 | TRBV3-1 | TGTGCCAGCAGCCAAGAGATACGGGACAGGGGCACTGAAGCTTTCTTT | CASSQEIRDRGTEAFF
once | TRBJ2-3 | TRBD2 | TRBV6-6 | TGTGCAGGCAGGGCGGGAGGGCCGTCGGATACGCAGTATTTT | CAGRAGGPSDTQYF
. | TRBJ1-5 | TRBD1 | TRBV12-3/TRBV12-4 | TGTGCCAGCAGTTTTGGATATGGACAGGGGGGTCAGCCCCAGCATTTT | CASSFGYGQGGQPQHF
. | TRBJ2-3 | . | TRBV20-1 | TGCAGTGCTAGGGGGGGGGCCTCCCGATCAGATACGCAGTATTTT | CSARGGASRSDTQYF
. | TRBJ1-1 | . | TRBV2 | TGTGCCAGCAGTGGAGACAGTGACTACACTGAAGCTTTCTTT | CASSGDSDYTEAFF
. | TRBJ2-1 | TRBD2 | TRBV9 | TGTGCCAGCAGCGTAGGGGGCGGGAGGGCAAATGAGCAGTTCTTC | CASSVGGGRANEQFF
. | TRBJ1-5 | . | TRBV11-2 | TGTGCCAGCAGCTTGGGGGACGCATCAGATCAGCCCCAGCATTTT | CASSLGDASDQPQHF
. | TRBJ1-1 | TRBD1 | TRBV12-3/TRBV12-4 | TGTGCCAGCAGTTCCCGGGACAGGGCTCGTCCTGAAGCTTTCTTT | CASSSRDRARPEAFF
. | TRBJ2-3 | . | TRBV12-3/TRBV12-4 | TGTGCCAGCAGTTCTTTCCGGACAGATACGCAGTATTTT | CASSSFRTDTQYF
. | TRBJ2-2 | TRBD1 | TRBV7-9 | TGTGCCAGCAGCTTCAGACAGGGACCAACCGGGGAGCTGTTTTTT | CASSFRQGPTGELFF
. | TRBJ2-5 | . | TRBV4-3 | TGCGCCAGCAGCCAAGATAAATGGAACGGAGAGACCCAGTACTTC | CASSQDKWNGETQYF
. | TRBJ2-1 | TRBD2 | TRBV20-1 | TGCAGTGCTACGTCCGGAGCGGGGAAGAATGAGCAGTTCTTC | CSATSGAGKNEQFF
. | TRBJ2-1 | TRBD2 | TRBV19 | TGTGCCAGTAGTATAGATGATGCGGGAGGGCCTTATGAGCAGTTCTTC | CASSIDDAGGPYEQFF
. | TRBJ1-2 | . | TRBV6-1 | TGTGCCAGCAGTGAAAGGGTTTGGGATGGCTACACCTTC | CASSERVWDGYTF
. | TRBJ2-3 | . | TRBV20-1 | TGCAGTGCCCCACTTCGGACAGATACGCAGTATTTT | CSAPLRTDTQYF
. | TRBJ1-1 | . | TRBV30 | TGTGCCTGGAGTGCTATGACAGCGGGGAACACTGAAGCTTTCTTT | CAWSAMTAGNTEAFF
. | TRBJ2-1 | . | TRBV5-1 | TGCGCCAGCAGCTCAGACCTTCGTTCCGGGAGAAGAGGCGGTGAGCAGTTCTTC | CASSSDLRSGRRGGEQFF
. | TRBJ2-2 | . | TRBV11-2 | TGTGCCAGCACCCCGGGGAACCTGATTAACACCGGGGAGCTGTTTTTT | CASTPGNLINTGELFF
. | TRBJ2-1 | TRBD1 | TRBV5-4 | TGTGCCAGCAGCGTTCGAACCGGGACAGGGAGTTCGGGTGAGCAGTTCTTC | CASSVRTGTGSSGEQFF
. | TRBJ1-1 | . | TRBV6-2/TRBV6-3 | TGTGCCAGCGGTCTTCCCTTAGGATCGGTTGAAGCTTTCTTT | CASGLPLGSVEAFF
. | TRBJ1-3 | TRBD1 | TRBV3-1 | TGTGCCAGCACCCCCAGGGGGCTAGGAAACACCATATATTTT | CASTPRGLGNTIYF
. | TRBJ2-1 | TRBD2 | TRBV28 | TGTGCCAGCGCTAGCGGGAGGGCCGACCCCTACAATGAGCAGTTCTTC | CASASGRADPYNEQFF
. | TRBJ2-3 | . | TRBV5-6 | TGTGCCAGCAGCCGATACGACAGGCTCAACACAGATACGCAGTATTTT | CASSRYDRLNTDTQYF
. | TRBJ2-6 | . | TRBV16 | TGTGCCAGCGGTCGATGGACCAGCTCTGGGGCCAACGTCCTGACTTTC | CASGRWTSSGANVLTF
. | TRBJ2-7 | . | TRBV20-1 | TGCAGTGCTAGTGGAACAATGGTTAGCGGAGCTTCCTACGAGCAGTACTTC | CSASGTMVSGASYEQYF
. | TRBJ2-7 | TRBD2 | TRBV20-1 | TGCAGTGCTACCCCCCTCGGGAGGTACGAGCAGTACTTC | CSATPLGRYEQYF
. | TRBJ2-7 | TRBD2 | TRBV24-1 | TGTGCCACCAGTGACCCCGGACTAGGGGTAGGCGAGCAGTACTTC | CATSDPGLGVGEQYF
. | TRBJ2-7 | TRBD1 | TRBV7-2 | TGTGCCAGCAGCATTGACAGGGTCAATGTCTACGAGCAGTACTTC | CASSIDRVNVYEQYF
. | TRBJ1-2 | . | TRBV29-1 | TGCAGCGTCAGGACGGGAGACTATGGCTACACCTTC | CSVRTGDYGYTF
. | TRBJ1-2 | TRBD1 | TRBV18 | TGTGCCAGCTCACCACCGCAGGGGGCGGGTGGCTACACCTTC | CASSPPQGAGGYTF
. | TRBJ1-1 | . | TRBV25-1 | TGTGCCAGCAGTGAATATGGACCGAGTACTGAAGCTTTCTTT | CASSEYGPSTEAFF
. | TRBJ2-7 | . | TRBV5-4 | TGTGCCAGCAGCTTGGATTCTTGGCTTGGAGAGCAGTACTTC | CASSLDSWLGEQYF